This T cell receptor (beta chain) was found in a study of response to subunit inactivated influenza vaccine. TCRdb recomputed calls from the RT-PCR reads with MiXCR, one row per CDR3 protein. The data contain 650,000 to 850,000 distinct CDR3 sequences, about 15% of them singletons. CDR1 and CDR2 (germline): MGHRA, YSYEKL. The CDR3 is 16 residues long. Trimming shortened V by 6 bases and J by 0 bases, and 15 bases separated the two germline ends. General observations from the study: The study's authors posited that every seasonal influenza vaccination enlists few new T cells.

To note about this clonotype: Antigen: not known.

The genes are TRBV4-1 and TRBJ2-1; D is possibly TRBD2 (6 bases). Sample: PBMCs from blood, taken around two weeks before vaccination. The sequence was collected from a man aged 45-60 years who received an inactivated influenza vaccine. CDR3: CASRAGPLSSYNEQFF. The CDR3 DNA sequence: TGCGCCAGCAGGGCGGGACCCCTAAGCTCCTACAATGAGCAGTTCTTC.